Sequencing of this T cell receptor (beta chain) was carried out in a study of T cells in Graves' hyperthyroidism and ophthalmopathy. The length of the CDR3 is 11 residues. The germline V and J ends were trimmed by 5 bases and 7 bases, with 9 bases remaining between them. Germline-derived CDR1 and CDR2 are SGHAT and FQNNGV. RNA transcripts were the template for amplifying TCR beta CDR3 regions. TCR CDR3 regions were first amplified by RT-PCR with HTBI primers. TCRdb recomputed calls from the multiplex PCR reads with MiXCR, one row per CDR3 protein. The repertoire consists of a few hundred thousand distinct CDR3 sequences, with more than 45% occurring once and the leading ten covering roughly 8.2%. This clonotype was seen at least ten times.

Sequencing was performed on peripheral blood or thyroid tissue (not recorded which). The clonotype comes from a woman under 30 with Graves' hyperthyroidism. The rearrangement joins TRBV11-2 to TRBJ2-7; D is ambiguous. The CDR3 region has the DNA TGTGCCAGCAGCCAAAACGATGAGCAGTACTTC. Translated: CASSQNDEQYF.